Sequencing of this T cell receptor beta chain was carried out in a study of identical twins. Findings and limits, study-wide: The more abundant beta clonotypes in cord blood had fewer insertions, and memory repertoires did not show this. For monozygotic twins, models underestimated out-of-frame TCR alpha sharing. Possibly, invariant MAIT and iNKT cells partly confounded zero-insertion analyses.

Deletions cut 5 bases from V and 10 bases from J, with 15 bases between. CDR3 length: 12 residues. CDR1 and CDR2 from the germline V gene are MNHEY and SMNVEV (reference sequence). Via MiXCR, TCRdb re-called the 5' RACE reads, giving one row per CDR3 protein. The table has about 250,000 distinct CDR3 sequences, roughly 13% seen once. This clonotype occurred many times. Its antigen is as yet unknown. This receptor was obtained from a woman in her late teens or twenties in good health. The chain employs TRBV27 and TRBJ2-7; maybe TRBD2 (6 bases). Material for sequencing was memory (CD45RO+) T cells sorted from blood. Here the CDR3 DNA reads TGTGCCAGCAGTACCGGAGGGCTACCACAGTACTTC. It yields the protein CASSTGGLPQYF.